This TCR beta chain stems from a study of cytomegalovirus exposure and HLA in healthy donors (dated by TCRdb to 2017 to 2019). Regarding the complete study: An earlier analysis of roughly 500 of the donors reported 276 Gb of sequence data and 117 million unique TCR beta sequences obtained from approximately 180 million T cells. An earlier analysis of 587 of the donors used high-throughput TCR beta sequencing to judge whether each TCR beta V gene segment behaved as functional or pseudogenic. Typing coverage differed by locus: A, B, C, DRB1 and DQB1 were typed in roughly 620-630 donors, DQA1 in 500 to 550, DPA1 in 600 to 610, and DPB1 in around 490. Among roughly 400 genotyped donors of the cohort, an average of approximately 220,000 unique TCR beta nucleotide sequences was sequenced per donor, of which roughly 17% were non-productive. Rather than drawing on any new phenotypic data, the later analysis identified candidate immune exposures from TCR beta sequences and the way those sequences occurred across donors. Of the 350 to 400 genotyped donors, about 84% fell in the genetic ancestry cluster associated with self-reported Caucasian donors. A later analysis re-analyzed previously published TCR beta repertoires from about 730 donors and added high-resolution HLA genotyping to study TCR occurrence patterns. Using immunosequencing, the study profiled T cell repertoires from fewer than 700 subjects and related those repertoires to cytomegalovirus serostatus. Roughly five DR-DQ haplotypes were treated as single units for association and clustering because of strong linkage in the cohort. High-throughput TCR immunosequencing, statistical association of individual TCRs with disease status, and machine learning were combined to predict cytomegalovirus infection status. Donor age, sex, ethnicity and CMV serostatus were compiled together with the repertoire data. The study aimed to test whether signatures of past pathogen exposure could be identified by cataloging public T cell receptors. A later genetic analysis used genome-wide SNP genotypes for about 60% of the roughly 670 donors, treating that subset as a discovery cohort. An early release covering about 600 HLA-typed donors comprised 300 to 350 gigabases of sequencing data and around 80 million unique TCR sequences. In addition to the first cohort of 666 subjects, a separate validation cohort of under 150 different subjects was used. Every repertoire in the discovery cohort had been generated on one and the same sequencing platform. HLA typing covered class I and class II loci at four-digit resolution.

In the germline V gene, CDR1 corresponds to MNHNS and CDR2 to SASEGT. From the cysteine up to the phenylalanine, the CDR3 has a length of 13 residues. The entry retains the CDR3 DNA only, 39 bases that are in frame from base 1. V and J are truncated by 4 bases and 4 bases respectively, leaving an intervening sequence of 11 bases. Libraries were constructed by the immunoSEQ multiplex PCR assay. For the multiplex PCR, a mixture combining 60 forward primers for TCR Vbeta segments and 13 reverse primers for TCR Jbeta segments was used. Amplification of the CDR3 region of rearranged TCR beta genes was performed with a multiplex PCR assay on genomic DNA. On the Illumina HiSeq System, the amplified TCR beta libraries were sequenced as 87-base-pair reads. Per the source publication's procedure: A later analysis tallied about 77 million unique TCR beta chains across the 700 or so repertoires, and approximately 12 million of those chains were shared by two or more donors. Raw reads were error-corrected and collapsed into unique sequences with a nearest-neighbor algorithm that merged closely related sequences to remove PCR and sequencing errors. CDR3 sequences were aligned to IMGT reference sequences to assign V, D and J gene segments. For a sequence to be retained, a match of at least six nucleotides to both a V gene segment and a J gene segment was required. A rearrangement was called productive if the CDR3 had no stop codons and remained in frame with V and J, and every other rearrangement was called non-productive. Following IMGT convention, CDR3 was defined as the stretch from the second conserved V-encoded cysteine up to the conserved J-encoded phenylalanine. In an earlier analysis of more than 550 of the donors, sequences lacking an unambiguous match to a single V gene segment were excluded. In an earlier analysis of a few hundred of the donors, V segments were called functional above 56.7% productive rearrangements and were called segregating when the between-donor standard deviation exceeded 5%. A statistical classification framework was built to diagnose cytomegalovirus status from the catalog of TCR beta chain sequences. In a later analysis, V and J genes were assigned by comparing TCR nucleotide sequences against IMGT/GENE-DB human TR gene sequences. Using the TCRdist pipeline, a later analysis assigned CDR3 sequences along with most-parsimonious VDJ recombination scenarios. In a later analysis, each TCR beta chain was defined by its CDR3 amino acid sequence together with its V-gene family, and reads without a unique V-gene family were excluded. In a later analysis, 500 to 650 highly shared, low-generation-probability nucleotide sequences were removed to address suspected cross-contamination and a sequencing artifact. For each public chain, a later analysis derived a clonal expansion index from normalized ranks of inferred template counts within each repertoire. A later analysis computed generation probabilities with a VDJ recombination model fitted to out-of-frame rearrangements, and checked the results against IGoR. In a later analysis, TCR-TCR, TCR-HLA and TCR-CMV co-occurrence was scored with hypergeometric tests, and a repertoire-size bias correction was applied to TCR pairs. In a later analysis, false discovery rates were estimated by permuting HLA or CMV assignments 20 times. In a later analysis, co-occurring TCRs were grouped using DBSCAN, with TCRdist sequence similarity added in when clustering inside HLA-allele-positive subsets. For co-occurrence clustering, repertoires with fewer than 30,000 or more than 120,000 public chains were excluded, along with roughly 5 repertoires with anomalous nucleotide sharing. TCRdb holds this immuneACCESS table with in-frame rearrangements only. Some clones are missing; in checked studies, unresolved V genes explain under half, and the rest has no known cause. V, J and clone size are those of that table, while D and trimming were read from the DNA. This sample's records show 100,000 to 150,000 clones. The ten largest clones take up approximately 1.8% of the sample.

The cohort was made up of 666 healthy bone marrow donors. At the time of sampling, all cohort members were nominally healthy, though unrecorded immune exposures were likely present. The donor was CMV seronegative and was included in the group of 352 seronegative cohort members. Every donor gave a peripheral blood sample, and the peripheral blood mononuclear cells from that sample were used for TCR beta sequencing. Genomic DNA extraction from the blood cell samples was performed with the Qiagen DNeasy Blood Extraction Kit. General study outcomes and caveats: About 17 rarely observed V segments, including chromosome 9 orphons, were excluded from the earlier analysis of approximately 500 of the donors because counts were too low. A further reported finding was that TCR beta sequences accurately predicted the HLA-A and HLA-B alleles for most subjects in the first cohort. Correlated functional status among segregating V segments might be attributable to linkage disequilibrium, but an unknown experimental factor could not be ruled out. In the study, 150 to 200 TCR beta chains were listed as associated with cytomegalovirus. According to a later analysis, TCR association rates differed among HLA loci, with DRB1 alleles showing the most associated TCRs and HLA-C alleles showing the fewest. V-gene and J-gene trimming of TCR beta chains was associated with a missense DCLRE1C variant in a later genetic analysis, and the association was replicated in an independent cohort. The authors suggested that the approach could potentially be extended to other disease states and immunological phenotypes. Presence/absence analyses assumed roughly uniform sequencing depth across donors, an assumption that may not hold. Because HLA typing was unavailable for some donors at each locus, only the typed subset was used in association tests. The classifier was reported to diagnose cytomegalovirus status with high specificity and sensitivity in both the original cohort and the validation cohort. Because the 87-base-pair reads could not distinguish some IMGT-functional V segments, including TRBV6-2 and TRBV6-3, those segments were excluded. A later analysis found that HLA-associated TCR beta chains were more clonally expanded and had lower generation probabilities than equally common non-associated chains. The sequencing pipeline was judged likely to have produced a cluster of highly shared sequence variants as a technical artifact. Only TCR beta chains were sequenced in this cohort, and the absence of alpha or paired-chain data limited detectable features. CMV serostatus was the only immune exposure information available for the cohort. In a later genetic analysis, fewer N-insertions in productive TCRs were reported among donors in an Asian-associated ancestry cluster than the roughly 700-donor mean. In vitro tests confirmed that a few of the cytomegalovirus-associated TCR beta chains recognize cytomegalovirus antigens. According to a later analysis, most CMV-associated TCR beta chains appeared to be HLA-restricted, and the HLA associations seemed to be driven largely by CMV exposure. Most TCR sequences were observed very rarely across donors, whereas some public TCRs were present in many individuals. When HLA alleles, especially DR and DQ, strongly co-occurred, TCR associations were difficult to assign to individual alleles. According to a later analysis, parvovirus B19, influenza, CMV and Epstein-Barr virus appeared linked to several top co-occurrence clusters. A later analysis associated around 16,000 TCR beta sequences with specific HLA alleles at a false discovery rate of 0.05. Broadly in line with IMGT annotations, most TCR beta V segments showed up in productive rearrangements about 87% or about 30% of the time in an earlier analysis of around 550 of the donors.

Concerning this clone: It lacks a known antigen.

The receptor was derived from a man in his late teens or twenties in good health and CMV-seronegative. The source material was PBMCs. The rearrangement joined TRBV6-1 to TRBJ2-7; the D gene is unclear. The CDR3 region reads CASSVPLNYEQYF. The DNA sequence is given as TGTGCCAGCAGTGTTCCCCTTAATTACGAGCAGTACTTC.